This T cell receptor (beta chain) was sequenced in a study of T cells after yellow fever vaccination. Using its own MiXCR run on the 5' RACE reads, TCRdb lists one record per CDR3 protein. The sample consists of more than 300,000 distinct CDR3 sequences, around 10% of them appearing once. This clonotype was counted at least ten times. This CDR3 is built from 13 residues. Germline V lookup: CDR1 WNHNN, CDR2 SYGVQD (reference sequence). Trimming cost V 2 bases and J 0 bases, with 4 bases left between them. J is TRBJ2-5 and V is TRBV10-1; D not resolved. The TCR originated in a man aged 18-30 years who received the YFV17D yellow fever vaccine. Source: CD4+ T cells sorted from PBMCs, taken 45 days after the yellow fever booster vaccination. The CDR3 protein is CASSEGHQETQYF. As DNA, the CDR3 is TGCGCCAGCAGTGAGGGACACCAAGAGACCCAGTACTTC.